This passage covers 19 T cell receptor beta chains from one sample sequenced in a study of spatial heterogeneity in lung cancer. The sample's time point: sample taken at primary tumor resection. Whole RNA from tumor, nontumor lung or frozen PBMC was sequenced unsorted. Each CDR3 protein is one row after TCRdb ran MiXCR on the 5' RACE reads. The sample has approximately 47,000 distinct CDR3 sequences; 7.5% to 8% are singletons. Material: PBMCs, obtained at surgery. Receptor source: a female donor with early-stage non-small cell lung cancer.

This clonotype was found a few times. V and J are TRBV12-3 or TRBV12-4 and TRBJ1-2; weak D call: TRBD1 (6 bases). The CDR3 has 14 amino acids. Trimming took 7 bases from V and 4 from J, leaving 16 bases between them. This chain's CDR3 is CASNPTGRLYGYTF. In nucleotides, the CDR3 is TGTGCCAGCAACCCGACAGGACGCCTCTATGGCTACACCTTC.

This clonotype was seen a few times. The genes are TRBV7-2 and TRBJ2-7, with D maybe TRBD2 (5 bases). The CDR3 is made up of 13 amino acids. V lost 3 bases to trimming and J lost 2 bases, with 8 bases between them. Germline lookup yields CDR1 SGHTA and CDR2 FQGNSA. CDR3 nucleotides: TGTGCCAGCAGCTTTACGGGAACCTACGAGCAGTACTTC. Its protein product is CASSFTGTYEQYF.

This clonotype was seen ten or more times. The V and J genes are TRBV6-6 and TRBJ2-7; D is undetermined. The V and J ends lost 2 bases and 7 bases respectively, with 21 bases between them. The germline V gene encodes CDR1 MNHNY and CDR2 SVGAGI (reference sequence). There are 16 residues in the CDR3. CDR3 loop: CASSYSGTVLLGEQYF. The CDR3 DNA follows: TGTGCCAGCAGTTACAGTGGCACGGTCTTACTGGGGGAGCAGTACTTC.

This clonotype occurred a few times. The V gene is TRBV30, the J gene TRBJ1-2, with unresolved D. The germline CDR1 and CDR2 sequences are GTSNPN and SVGIG (reference sequence). The CDR3 extends over 15 amino acids. V was pared by 0 bases and J by 4 bases, with 15 bases between. This chain's CDR3 is CAWSVRQVVIYGYTF. CDR3 DNA: TGTGCCTGGAGTGTACGGCAGGTGGTCATCTATGGCTACACCTTC.

This chain connects TRBV19 to TRBJ1-1; 8 nucleotides match TRBD1. The CDR3 has 15 amino acids. J was trimmed by 5 bases and V by 5 bases; bases with no gene match: 10. Germline V gene sequence: CDR1 LNHDA, CDR2 SQIVND (reference sequence). CDR3 coding DNA: TGTGCCAGTAGTTCGGGGACAGGTTGGCTGACTGAAGCTTTCTTT. This encodes CASSSGTGWLTEAFF. The full variable domain, in which reference TRBV19 and TRBJ1-1 provide the parts outside the CDR3, is DGGITQSPKYLFRKEGQNVTLSCEQNLNHDAMYWYRQDPGQGLRLIYYSQIVNDFQKGDIAEGYSVSREKKESFPLTVTSAQKNPTAFYLCASSSGTGWLTEAFFGQGTRLTVV.

This chain links TRBV12-3 or TRBV12-4 with TRBJ1-1; D perhaps matches TRBD1 (6 bases). The V end was cut by 5 bases, the J end by 6 bases, with 13 bases between. The CDR3 sequence is 13 residues long. The CDR3 is CASSAVKGAEAFF. For the CDR3, the DNA is TGTGCCAGCAGTGCAGTGAAGGGGGCTGAAGCTTTCTTT.

In its sample, this clonotype was seen many times. This chain uses TRBV3-1 with TRBJ1-2; D ambiguous. The CDR3 contains 12 residues. Trimming removed 0 bases at V and 4 bases at J, with 3 bases between. Germline CDR1 reads LGHDT; CDR2 reads YNNKEL (reference sequence). CDR3 sequence reads: CASSQDSYGYTF. The CDR3 coding sequence is TGTGCCAGCAGCCAAGACAGCTATGGCTACACCTTC.

There are many counts of this clonotype. The chain recombines TRBV6-1 with TRBJ1-3; D gene uncertain. The CDR3 consists of 14 residues. From germline, CDR1 is MNHNS and CDR2 SASEGT. Between the trimmed V and J ends, which lost 3 bases and 6 bases, there was a span of 12 bases. The CDR3 is CASSDNGGLNTIYF. For the CDR3, the DNA is TGTGCCAGCAGTGATAACGGCGGTTTAAACACCATATATTTT.

The chain recombines TRBV6-2 or TRBV6-3 with TRBJ2-5; TRBD2 matches at 9 bases. This CDR3 region has 14 residues. CDR1 is MNHEY and CDR2 is SVGEGT in the germline V gene. J gave up 5 bases and V 5 bases, and 6 bases lay outside the gene matches. CDR3: CASSAGTSIETQYF. The CDR3 DNA is TGTGCCAGCAGTGCCGGGACTAGCATCGAGACCCAGTACTTC.

This chain links TRBV6-5 with TRBJ1-5, with a tentative D call TRBD1 (5 bases). This CDR3 has 14 amino acids. CDR1 is MNHEY and CDR2 is SVGAGI in the germline V gene. V was pared by 0 bases and J by 6 bases, with 9 bases between. DNA for the CDR3: TGTGCCAGCAGTTACTCGGGGGAAGGTCAGCCCCAGCATTTT. This gives the protein CASSYSGEGQPQHF.

This clonotype was observed a few times. The J gene is TRBJ1-6, the V gene TRBV2; D not certain. The CDR3 covers 13 residues. CDR1 SNHLY and CDR2 FYNNEI come from the germline V gene. V was pared by 3 bases and J by 6 bases, with 6 bases between. The CDR3, as DNA: TGTGCCAGCAGTGACGGCAGTAATTCACCCCTCCACTTT. This sequence encodes CASSDGSNSPLHF.

This clonotype was picked up many times. The V and J genes are TRBV28 and TRBJ2-7, with 10 bases fitting TRBD1. The CDR3 runs to 15 residues. The trim removed 6 bases at V and 6 bases at J, leaving 11 bases unmatched. Germline CDR1 reads MDHEN; CDR2 reads SYDVKM. The CDR3 reads CASSPTRDRGGEQYF. CDR3 in DNA: TGTGCCAGCAGCCCCACCCGGGACAGGGGAGGCGAGCAGTACTTC.

V gene TRBV3-1 combines with J gene TRBJ2-3; no reliable D call. The V gene's germline CDR1 is LGHDT and CDR2 YNNKEL (reference sequence). V was shortened by 7 bases and J by 5 bases, with 13 bases between the two germline ends. There are 13 residues in the CDR3. The CDR3 DNA reads TGTGCCAGCAAAAAAGGACCCCGAGATACGCAGTATTTT. Translating it yields CASKKGPRDTQYF.

This clonotype has at least ten counts. The CDR3 DNA reads TGTGCCAGCAGCTTGGAAGCCTTCCGTGAGCAGTACTTC. Protein sequence: CASSLEAFREQYF. The rearrangement joins TRBV5-6 to TRBJ2-7; D is uncertain. With 0 bases removed from V and 7 bases from J, the gap between germline ends came to 11 bases. Germline lookup yields CDR1 SGHDT and CDR2 YYEEEE. CDR3 length: 13 amino acids.

This clonotype was recorded many times. The CDR3 loop is CASSQGLAGGLRNIQYF. DNA of the CDR3: TGTGCCAGCAGTCAGGGACTAGCGGGGGGGTTGAGGAACATTCAGTACTTC. The chain uses TRBV12-3 or TRBV12-4 and TRBJ2-4; 16 positions match TRBD2. The CDR3 is made up of 17 amino acids. J lost 7 bases, V lost 5 bases, and 8 bases had no gene match.

The count of this clonotype is one. Being one base from a much bigger clone, this may be a read error. CDR3 region: CATPREWGRVDEQYF. The CDR3 DNA is TGTGCCACCCCGAGAGAGTGGGGGCGCGTCGACGAGCAGTACTTC. The V gene is TRBV6-1, the J gene TRBJ2-7; maybe TRBD1 (6 bases). This CDR3 spans 15 amino acids. CDR1 is MNHNS and CDR2 is SASEGT in the germline V gene. The V end lost 10 bases, the J end lost 5 bases, and 24 bases lay between the germline ends.

The gene calls are TRBV7-2 and TRBJ2-2, with D possibly matching TRBD1 (6 bases). V gave up 5 bases and J gave up 7 bases, with 8 bases separating them. The CDR3 spans 12 residues. Germline CDR1 reads SGHTA; CDR2 reads FQGNSA. As DNA, the CDR3 is TGTGCCAGCAGCATAGGGGGCGGGGAGCTGTTTTTT. Amino acids: CASSIGGGELFF.

This clonotype has at least ten counts. The chain is built from TRBV24-1 and TRBJ1-6; D is ambiguous. The germline V gene has CDR1 KGHDR and CDR2 SFDVKD. The CDR3 sequence is 12 residues long. V gave up 0 bases and J gave up 14 bases, with 7 bases separating them. The DNA for the CDR3 is TGTGCCACCAGTGATTTGGGATTTACCCTCCACTTT. The encoded protein is CATSDLGFTLHF.

This clonotype was seen a few times. The chain recombines TRBV6-2 or TRBV6-3 with TRBJ2-1, with D possibly matching TRBD1 (5 bases). This CDR3 is 13 amino acids long. Trimming removed 6 bases from V and 5 bases from J, with 11 bases in between. CDR1 is MNHEY, CDR2 SVGEGT, per germline. The CDR3 region is CASSQLRDNEQFF. Here the CDR3 DNA reads TGTGCCAGCAGCCAACTCAGGGACAATGAGCAGTTCTTC.